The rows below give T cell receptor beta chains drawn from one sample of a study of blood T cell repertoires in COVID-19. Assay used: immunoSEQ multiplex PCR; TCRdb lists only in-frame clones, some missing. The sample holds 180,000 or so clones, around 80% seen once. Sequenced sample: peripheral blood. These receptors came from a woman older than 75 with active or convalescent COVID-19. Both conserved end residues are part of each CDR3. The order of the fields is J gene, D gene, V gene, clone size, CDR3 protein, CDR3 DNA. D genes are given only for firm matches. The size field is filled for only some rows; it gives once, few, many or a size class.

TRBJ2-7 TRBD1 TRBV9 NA CASSVGQGVYEQYF TGTGCCAGCAGCGTGGGACAGGGGGTTTACGAGCAGTACTTC
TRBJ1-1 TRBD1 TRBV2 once CASSRDRSNTEAFF TGTGCCAGCAGCAGGGACAGAAGTAACACTGAAGCTTTCTTT
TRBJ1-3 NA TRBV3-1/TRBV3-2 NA CASSQNRDSGNTIYF TGTGCCAGCAGCCAAAACAGGGACTCTGGAAACACCATATATTTT
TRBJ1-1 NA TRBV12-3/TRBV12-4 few CASNPPISSEAFF TGTGCCAGCAACCCCCCGATAAGTAGTGAAGCTTTCTTT
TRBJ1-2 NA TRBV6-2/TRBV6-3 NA CASSYNYRYGYTF TGTGCCAGCAGTTACAATTATCGGTATGGCTACACCTTC
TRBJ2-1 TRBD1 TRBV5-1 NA CASSRSGGYSYNEQFF TGCGCCAGCAGCAGGTCAGGGGGTTACTCCTACAATGAGCAGTTCTTC
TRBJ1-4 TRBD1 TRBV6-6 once CASNLGQSNEKLFF TGTGCCAGCAACCTGGGACAGAGTAATGAAAAACTGTTTTTT
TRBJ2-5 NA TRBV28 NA CASSPRHIETQYF TGTGCCAGCAGTCCTCGACACATCGAGACCCAGTACTTC
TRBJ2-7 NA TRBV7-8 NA CASSPGAGDATYEQYF TGTGCCAGCAGTCCAGGGGCCGGGGACGCCACCTACGAGCAGTACTTC
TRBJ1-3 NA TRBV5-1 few CASSYGTSWNTIYF TGCGCCAGCAGCTATGGGACATCATGGAACACCATATATTTT
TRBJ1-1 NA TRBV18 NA CASSPQDRNTEAFF TGTGCCAGCTCACCACAGGACAGGAACACTGAAGCTTTCTTT
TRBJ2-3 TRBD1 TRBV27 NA CASSLAGAGGNTDTQYF TGTGCCAGCAGTCTCGCTGGGGCAGGGGGTAACACAGATACGCAGTATTTT
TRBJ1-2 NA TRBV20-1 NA CSASSGYGYTF TGCAGTGCTAGTTCCGGGTACGGCTACACCTTC
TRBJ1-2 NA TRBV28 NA CARTSPDYGYTF TGTGCCCGCACCTCCCCAGACTATGGCTACACCTTC
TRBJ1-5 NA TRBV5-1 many CASSLGVKQPQHF TGCGCCAGCAGCTTAGGGGTAAAACAGCCCCAGCATTTT
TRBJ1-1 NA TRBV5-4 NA CASSLGPGRGGNTEAFF TGTGCCAGCAGCCTGGGGCCGGGAAGAGGAGGTAACACTGAAGCTTTCTTT
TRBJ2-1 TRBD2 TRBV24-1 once CATSDRASGSINEQFF TGTGCCACCAGTGATAGGGCTAGCGGTAGTATCAATGAGCAGTTCTTC
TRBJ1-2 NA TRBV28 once CASSPASRQGSHGYTF TGTGCCAGCAGCCCTGCAAGTAGGCAGGGCAGTCATGGCTACACCTTC
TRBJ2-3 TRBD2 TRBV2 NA CASSPQGLAKTNF TGTGCCAGCAGCCCACAGGGACTAGCTAAAACGAATTTT
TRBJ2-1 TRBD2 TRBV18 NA CASSLQTSGGASEQFF TGTGCCAGCTCACTACAAACTAGCGGGGGGGCCTCTGAGCAGTTCTTC
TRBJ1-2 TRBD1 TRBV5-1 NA CASSSHRTGPSGGYTF TGCGCCAGCAGCAGCCACAGGACAGGGCCCTCAGGGGGCTACACCTTC
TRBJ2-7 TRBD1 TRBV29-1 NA CSVLGQGDHEQYF TGCAGCGTTCTTGGACAGGGGGACCACGAGCAGTACTTC
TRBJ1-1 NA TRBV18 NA CASSSGTNTEAFF TGTGCCAGCTCCTCCGGGACAAACACTGAAGCTTTCTTT
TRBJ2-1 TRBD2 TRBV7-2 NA CASSSRLAGAGNEQFF TGTGCCAGCAGCTCCCGACTAGCGGGGGCGGGGAATGAGCAGTTCTTC
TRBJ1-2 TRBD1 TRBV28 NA CASSNSGTGVSGYTF TGTGCCAGCAGTAACTCCGGGACAGGGGTTTCTGGCTACACCTTC
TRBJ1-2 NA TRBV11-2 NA CASSLDRVYGYTF TGTGCCAGCAGCTTAGACAGGGTTTATGGCTACACCTTC
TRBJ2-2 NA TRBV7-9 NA CASSLALGATGELFF TGTGCCAGCAGCTTAGCGTTGGGGGCGACCGGGGAGCTGTTTTTT
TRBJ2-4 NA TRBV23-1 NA CASSQRQGEQNIQYF TGCGCCAGCAGTCAACGCCAAGGAGAGCAAAACATTCAGTACTTC
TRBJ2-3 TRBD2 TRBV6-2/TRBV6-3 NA CASSLAGEGTDTQYF TGTGCCAGCAGCCTAGCGGGGGAGGGCACAGATACGCAGTATTTT
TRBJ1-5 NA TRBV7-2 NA CASSGVNQPQHF TGTGCCAGCAGCGGAGTTAATCAGCCCCAGCATTTT
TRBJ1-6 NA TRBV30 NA CAWSWAGGNSPLHF TGTGCCTGGAGTTGGGCAGGAGGTAATTCACCCCTCCACTTT
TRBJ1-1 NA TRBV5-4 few CASSFGIQGDEAFF TGTGCCAGCAGCTTTGGGATACAGGGTGATGAAGCTTTCTTT
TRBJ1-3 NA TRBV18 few CASSPPGVPGNTIYF TGTGCCAGCTCACCTCCAGGGGTCCCTGGAAACACCATATATTTT
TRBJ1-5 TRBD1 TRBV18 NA CASSSATGGGQPQHF TGTGCCAGCTCATCGGCGACAGGGGGCGGTCAGCCCCAGCATTTT
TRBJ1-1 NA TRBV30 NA CAWRWRGATMNTEAFF TGTGCCTGGAGGTGGCGGGGGGCTACCATGAACACTGAAGCTTTCTTT
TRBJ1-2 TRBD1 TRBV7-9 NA CASSPAVARGDPYGYTF TGTGCCAGCAGCCCAGCTGTGGCCAGGGGGGACCCTTATGGCTACACCTTC
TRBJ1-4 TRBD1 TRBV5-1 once CASSLTGTGSEKLFF TGCGCCAGCAGCTTAACCGGGACAGGGAGTGAAAAACTGTTTTTT
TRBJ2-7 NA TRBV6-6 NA CASSLRTLSSYEQYF TGTGCCAGCAGTCTAAGGACTCTGAGCTCCTACGAGCAGTACTTC
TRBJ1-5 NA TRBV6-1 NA CASSEGGINNQPQHF TGTGCCAGCAGTGAGGGGGGGATAAACAATCAGCCCCAGCATTTT
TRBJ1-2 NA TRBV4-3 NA CASSQETTGDGQYYGYTF TGCGCCAGCAGCCAAGAGACCACGGGGGACGGACAATACTATGGCTACACCTTC
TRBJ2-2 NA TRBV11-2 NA CASSRSSNTGELFF TGTGCCAGCAGCCGATCAAGCAACACCGGGGAGCTGTTTTTT
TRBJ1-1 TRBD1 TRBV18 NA CASSPRIGTGGNTEAFF TGTGCCAGCTCACCACGGATAGGGACAGGGGGCAACACTGAAGCTTTCTTT
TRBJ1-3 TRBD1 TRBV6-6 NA CASGGQGFSSGNTIYF TGTGCCAGCGGAGGACAGGGGTTCTCCTCTGGAAACACCATATATTTT
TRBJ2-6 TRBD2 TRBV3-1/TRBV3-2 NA CASSPRTSGGTGANVLTF TGTGCCAGCAGCCCTCGGACTAGCGGGGGGACTGGGGCCAACGTCCTGACTTTC
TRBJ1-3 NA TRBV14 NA CASSVNRAGRGNTIYF TGTGCCAGCTCAGTTAACCGGGCGGGAAGAGGAAACACCATATATTTT
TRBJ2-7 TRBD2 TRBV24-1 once CATSDSPGLAGGIYEQYF TGTGCCACCAGTGATTCCCCAGGACTAGCGGGGGGGATCTACGAGCAGTACTTC
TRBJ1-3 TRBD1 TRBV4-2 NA CASSDRTGENTIYF TGTGCCAGCAGCGACCGGACAGGGGAAAACACCATATATTTT
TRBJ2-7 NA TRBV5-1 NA CASSASGYEQYF TGCGCCAGCAGCGCATCCGGCTACGAGCAGTACTTC
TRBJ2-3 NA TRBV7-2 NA CASSLSGNTDTQYF TGTGCCAGCAGCTTATCAGGAAACACAGATACGCAGTATTTT
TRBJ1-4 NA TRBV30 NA CAWSVLSGLSEKLFF TGTGCCTGGAGTGTACTGTCAGGGTTGAGTGAAAAACTGTTTTTT
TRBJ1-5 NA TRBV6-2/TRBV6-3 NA CASSYRARGGGQPQHF TGTGCCAGCAGTTATAGGGCAAGGGGCGGGGGTCAGCCCCAGCATTTT
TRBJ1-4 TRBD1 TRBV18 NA CASSRTAGGNEKLFF TGTGCCAGCTCGCGTACAGCAGGGGGGAATGAAAAACTGTTTTTT
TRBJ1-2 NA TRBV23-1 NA CASSQSLRGNYGYTF TGCGCCAGCAGTCAATCGCTCAGGGGAAACTATGGCTACACCTTC
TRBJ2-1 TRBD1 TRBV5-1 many CASSLGTGNNEQFF TGCGCCAGCAGCTTGGGGACAGGGAACAATGAGCAGTTCTTC
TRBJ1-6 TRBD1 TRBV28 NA CASSRTGYDSYNSPLHF TGTGCCAGCAGTCGGACAGGGTATGACTCCTATAATTCACCCCTCCACTTT
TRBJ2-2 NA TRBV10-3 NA CAISEPLGELFF TGTGCCATCAGTGAGCCCCTGGGGGAGCTGTTTTTT
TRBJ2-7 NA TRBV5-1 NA CASTPFSGGIYEQYF TGCGCCAGCACCCCCTTCTCAGGGGGGATCTACGAGCAGTACTTC
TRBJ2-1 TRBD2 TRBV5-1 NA CASSYSGGAGDEQFF TGCGCCAGCAGCTATAGCGGGGGTGCCGGCGATGAGCAGTTCTTC
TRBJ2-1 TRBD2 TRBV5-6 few CASSLGEGWEQFF TGTGCCAGCAGCTTGGGGGAGGGCTGGGAGCAGTTCTTC